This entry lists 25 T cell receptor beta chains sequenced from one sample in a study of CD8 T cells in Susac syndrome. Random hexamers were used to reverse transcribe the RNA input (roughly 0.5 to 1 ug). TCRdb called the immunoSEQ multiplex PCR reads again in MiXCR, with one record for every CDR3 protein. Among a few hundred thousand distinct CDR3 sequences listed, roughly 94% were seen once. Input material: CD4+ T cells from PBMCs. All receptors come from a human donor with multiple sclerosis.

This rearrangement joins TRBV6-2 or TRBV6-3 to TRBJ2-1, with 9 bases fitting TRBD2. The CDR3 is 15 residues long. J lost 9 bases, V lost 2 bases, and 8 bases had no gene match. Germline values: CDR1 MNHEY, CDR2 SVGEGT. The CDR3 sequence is CASSYVASGISEQFF. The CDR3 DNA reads TGTGCCAGCAGTTACGTGGCTAGCGGGATTAGTGAGCAGTTCTTC.

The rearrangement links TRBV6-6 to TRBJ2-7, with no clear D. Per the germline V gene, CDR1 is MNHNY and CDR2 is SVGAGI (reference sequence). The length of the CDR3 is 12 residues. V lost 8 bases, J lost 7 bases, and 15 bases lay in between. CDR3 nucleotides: TGTGCCAGCGGCTTCCCCTCTGGAGAGCAGTACTTC. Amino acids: CASGFPSGEQYF.

This CDR3 reads CASRDIPSNQPQHF. The CDR3 nucleotides read TGTGCCAGCAGGGACATCCCTAGCAATCAGCCCCAGCATTTT. The chain joins TRBV27 to TRBJ1-5; tentatively, D is TRBD1 (5 bases). The germline V and J ends were trimmed by 6 bases and 0 bases, with 9 bases remaining between them. CDR3 length: 14 residues. The germline V gene has CDR1 MNHEY and CDR2 SMNVEV (reference sequence).

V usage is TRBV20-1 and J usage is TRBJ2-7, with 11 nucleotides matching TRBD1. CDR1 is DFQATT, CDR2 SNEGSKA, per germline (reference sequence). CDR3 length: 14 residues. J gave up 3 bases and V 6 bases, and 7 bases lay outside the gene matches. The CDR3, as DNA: TGCAGTGCGGCGGGACAGGGGGAGCGCTACGAGCAGTACTTC. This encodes CSAAGQGERYEQYF.

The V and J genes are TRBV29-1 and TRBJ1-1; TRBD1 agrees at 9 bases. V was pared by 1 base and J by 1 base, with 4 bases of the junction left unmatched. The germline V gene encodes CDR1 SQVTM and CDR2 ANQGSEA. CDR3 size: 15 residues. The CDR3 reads CSVEVTGQGNTEAFF. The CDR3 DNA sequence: TGCAGCGTTGAAGTAACGGGACAGGGGAACACTGAAGCTTTCTTT.

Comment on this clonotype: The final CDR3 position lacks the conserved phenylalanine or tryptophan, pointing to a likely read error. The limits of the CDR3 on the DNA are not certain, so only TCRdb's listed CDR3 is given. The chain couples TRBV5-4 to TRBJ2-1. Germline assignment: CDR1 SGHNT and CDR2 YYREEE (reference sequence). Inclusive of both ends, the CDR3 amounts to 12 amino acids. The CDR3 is CASSLESLGLVL.

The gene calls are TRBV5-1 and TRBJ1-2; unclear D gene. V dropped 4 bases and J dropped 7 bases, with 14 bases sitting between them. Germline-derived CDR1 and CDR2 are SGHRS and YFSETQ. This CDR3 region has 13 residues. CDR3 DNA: TGCGCCAGCAGCATAGAACAAGCAAGTGGCTACACCTTC. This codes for CASSIEQASGYTF.

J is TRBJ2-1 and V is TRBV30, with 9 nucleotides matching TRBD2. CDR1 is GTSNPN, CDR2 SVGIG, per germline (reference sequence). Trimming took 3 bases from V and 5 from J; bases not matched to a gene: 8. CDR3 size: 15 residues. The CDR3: CAWRVGLAGHNEQFF. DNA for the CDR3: TGTGCCTGGAGGGTGGGTCTAGCGGGACACAATGAGCAGTTCTTC.

The DNA of the CDR3 is TGCAGCATTCGACAGGAGCAAGAGACCCAGTACTTC. This codes for CSIRQEQETQYF. The V call is TRBV29-1, the J call TRBJ2-5; possibly TRBD1 for D (6 bases). The CDR3 totals 12 residues. The V end lost 8 bases, the J end lost 2 bases, and 12 bases lay between the germline ends. Germline V gene data show CDR1 as SQVTM and CDR2 as ANQGSEA.

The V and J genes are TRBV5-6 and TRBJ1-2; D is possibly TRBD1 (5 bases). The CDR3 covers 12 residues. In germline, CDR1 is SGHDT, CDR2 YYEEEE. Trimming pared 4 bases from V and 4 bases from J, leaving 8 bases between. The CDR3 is CASSGHPYGYTF. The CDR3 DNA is TGTGCCAGCAGCGGACATCCCTATGGCTACACCTTC.

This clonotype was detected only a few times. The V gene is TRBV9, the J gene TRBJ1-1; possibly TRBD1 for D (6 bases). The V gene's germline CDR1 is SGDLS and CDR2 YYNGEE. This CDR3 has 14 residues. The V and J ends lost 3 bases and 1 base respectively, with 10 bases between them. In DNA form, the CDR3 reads TGTGCCAGCAGCGCCGACAGGTGGAACACTGAAGCTTTCTTT. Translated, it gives CASSADRWNTEAFF.

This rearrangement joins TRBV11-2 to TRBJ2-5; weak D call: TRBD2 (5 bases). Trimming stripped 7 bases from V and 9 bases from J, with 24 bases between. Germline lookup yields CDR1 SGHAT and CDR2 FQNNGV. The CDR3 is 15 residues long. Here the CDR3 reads CASTPRVSSPRAQYF. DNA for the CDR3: TGTGCCAGCACCCCGCGGGTGAGCAGCCCAAGGGCCCAGTACTTC.

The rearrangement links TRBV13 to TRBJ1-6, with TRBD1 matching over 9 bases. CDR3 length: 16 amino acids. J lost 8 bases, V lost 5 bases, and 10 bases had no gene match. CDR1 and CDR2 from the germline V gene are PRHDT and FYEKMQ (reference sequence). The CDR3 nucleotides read TGTGCCAGCAGCCCGAAAGACACAGGGGGCTATTCACCCCTCCACTTT. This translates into CASSPKDTGGYSPLHF. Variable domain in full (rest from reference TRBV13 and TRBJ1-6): AAGVIQSPRHLIKEKRETATLKCYPIPRHDTVYWYQQGPGQDPQFLISFYEKMQSDKGSIPDRFSAQQFSDYHSELNMSSLELGDSALYFCASSPKDTGGYSPLHFGNGTRLTVT.

CDR3 bases: TGTGCCAGCTGGGAAACCGCTAACTATGGCTACACCTTC. This sequence encodes CASWETANYGYTF. V and J are TRBV18 and TRBJ1-2, with D unclear. Per germline, CDR1 KGHSH and CDR2 LQKENI. The ends were cut back, 7 bases at V and 0 bases at J, with 9 bases in the middle. The CDR3 length is 13 residues.

The CDR3 protein is CASPLSRGSTEAFF. CDR3 coding DNA: TGTGCCAGCCCCCTCTCGAGGGGTAGTACTGAAGCTTTCTTT. The chain combines TRBV2 with TRBJ1-1; D might be TRBD1 (5 bases). V was clipped by 8 bases and J by 5 bases, with 18 bases between them. Per germline, CDR1 SNHLY and CDR2 FYNNEI. The CDR3 loop spans 14 amino acids.

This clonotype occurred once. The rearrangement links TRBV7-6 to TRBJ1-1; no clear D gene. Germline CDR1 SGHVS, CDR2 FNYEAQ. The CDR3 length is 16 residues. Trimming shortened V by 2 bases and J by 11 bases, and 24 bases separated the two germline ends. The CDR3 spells CASSLNAGPHRLRAFF. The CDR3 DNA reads TGTGCCAGCAGCTTAAACGCCGGCCCTCACCGCCTGCGTGCTTTCTTT.

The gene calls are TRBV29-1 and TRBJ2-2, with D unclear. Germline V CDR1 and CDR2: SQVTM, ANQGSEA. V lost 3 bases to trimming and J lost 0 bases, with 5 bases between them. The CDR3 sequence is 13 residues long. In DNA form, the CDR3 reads TGCAGCGTTGAGGTGGCGAACACCGGGGAGCTGTTTTTT. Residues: CSVEVANTGELFF.

The CDR3 DNA is TGCGCCAGCAGTCAATTGAGAGAGACCCAGTACTTC. Amino acids: CASSQLRETQYF. The chain recombines TRBV23-1 with TRBJ2-5, with D hard to call. TRBV23-1 is known as an ORF, though its function is uncertain. CDR3 size: 12 residues. Deletions cut 1 base from V and 4 bases from J, with 4 bases between.

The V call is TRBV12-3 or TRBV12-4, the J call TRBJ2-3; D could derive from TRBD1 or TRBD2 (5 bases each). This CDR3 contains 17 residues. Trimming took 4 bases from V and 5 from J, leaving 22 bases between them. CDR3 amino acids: CASSSPSGPPRGDTQYF. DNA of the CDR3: TGTGCCAGCAGTTCCCCGTCGGGACCCCCGCGAGGAGATACGCAGTATTTT.

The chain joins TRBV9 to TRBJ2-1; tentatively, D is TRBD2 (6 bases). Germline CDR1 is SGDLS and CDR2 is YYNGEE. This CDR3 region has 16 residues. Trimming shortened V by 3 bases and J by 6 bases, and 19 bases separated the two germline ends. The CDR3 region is CASSGGNPGLSNEQFF. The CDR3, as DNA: TGTGCCAGCAGCGGCGGAAATCCGGGACTCTCCAATGAGCAGTTCTTC.

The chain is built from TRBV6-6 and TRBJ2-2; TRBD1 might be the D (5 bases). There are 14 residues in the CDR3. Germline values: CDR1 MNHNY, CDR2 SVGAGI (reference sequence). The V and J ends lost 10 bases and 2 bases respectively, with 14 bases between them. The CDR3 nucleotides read TGTGCCACCAAACAGGACCATAACACCGGGGAGCTGTTTTTT. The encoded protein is CATKQDHNTGELFF.

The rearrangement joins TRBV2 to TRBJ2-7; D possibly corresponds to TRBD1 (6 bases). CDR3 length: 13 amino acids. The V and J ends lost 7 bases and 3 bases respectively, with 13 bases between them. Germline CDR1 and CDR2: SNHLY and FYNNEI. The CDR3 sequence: CASIPGASYEQYF. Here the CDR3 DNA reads TGTGCCAGCATACCAGGGGCGAGCTACGAGCAGTACTTC.

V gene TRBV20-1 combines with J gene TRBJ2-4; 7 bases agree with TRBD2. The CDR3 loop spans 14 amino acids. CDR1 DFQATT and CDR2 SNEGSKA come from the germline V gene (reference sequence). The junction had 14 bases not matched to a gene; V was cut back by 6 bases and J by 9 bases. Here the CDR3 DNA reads TGCAGTGCCCCGCGCCCCGGACTAGAGGCCATTCAGTACTTC. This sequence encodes CSAPRPGLEAIQYF.

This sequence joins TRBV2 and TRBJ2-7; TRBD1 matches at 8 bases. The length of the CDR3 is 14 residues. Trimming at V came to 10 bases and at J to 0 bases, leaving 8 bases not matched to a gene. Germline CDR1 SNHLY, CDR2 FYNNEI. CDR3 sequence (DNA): TGTGCCACCGGCCGGGACAGGAGCTCCTACGAGCAGTACTTC. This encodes CATGRDRSSYEQYF.

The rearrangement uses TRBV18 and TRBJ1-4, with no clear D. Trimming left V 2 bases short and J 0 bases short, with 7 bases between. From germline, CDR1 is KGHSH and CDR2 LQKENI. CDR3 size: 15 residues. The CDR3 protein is CASSPSYATNEKLFF. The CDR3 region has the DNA TGTGCCAGCTCACCATCATATGCAACTAATGAAAAACTGTTTTTT.